Shown below are 32 T cell receptor beta chains from a single sample sequenced in a study of radiation and T cells in renal cell carcinoma. Assay used: immunoSEQ multiplex PCR; TCRdb lists only in-frame clones, some missing. Among approximately 100,000 clones listed, approximately 86% were seen once. Time point meaning: baseline pretreatment blood. Documented treatment: 15 Gy SBRT to primary tumor, nephrectomy 4 weeks later. Here the sequenced sample was blood, taken from a patient whose treatment included radiotherapy and nephrectomy. These receptors all come from a man aged 45-65 years with renal cell carcinoma.

The sample holds one count of this clone. The chain links TRBV18 to TRBJ2-1; 7 bases are a match to TRBD2. The germline gives CDR1 KGHSH, CDR2 LQKENI. CDR3 length: 16 amino acids. The V gene end was trimmed by 1 base and the J gene end by 2 bases; junction bases not matched to a gene: 5. Written as DNA, the CDR3 is TGTGCCAGCTCACCACTAGTCGGGGGGACCTACAATGAGCAGTTCTTC. Its translation: CASSPLVGGTYNEQFF.

The V call is TRBV5-6, the J call TRBJ2-5; 8 positions match TRBD1. The J call could be wrong; TRBJ2-7 is a better fit for the DNA end. The germline V gene has CDR1 SGHDT and CDR2 YYEEEE. CDR3 length equals 15 residues. CDR3 amino acids: CASSSYRQGTYEQYF. CDR3 nucleotide sequence: TGTGCCAGCAGCTCGTACCGACAGGGGACCTACGAGCAGTACTTC.

The chain couples TRBV11-2 to TRBJ2-7; tentative D call: TRBD1 (6 bases). V lost 3 bases and J lost 3, with 12 bases in between. This CDR3 comprises 14 residues. Germline lookup yields CDR1 SGHAT and CDR2 FQNNGV. CDR3 nucleotides: TGTGCCAGCAGCTTCACAGGGACCAACTACGAGCAGTACTTC. It yields the protein CASSFTGTNYEQYF.

This chain uses TRBV11-2 with TRBJ2-2; 9 nucleotides align to TRBD1. Trimming cost V 5 bases and J 4 bases; bases outside gene matches: 2. The CDR3 has 14 residues. The germline gives CDR1 SGHAT, CDR2 FQNNGV. CDR3 nucleotides: TGTGCCAGCAGCGTACAGGGGGCCACCGGGGAGCTGTTTTTT. Its translation: CASSVQGATGELFF.

The rearrangement links TRBV30 to TRBJ1-1, with 9 nucleotides matching TRBD1. Germline V CDR1 and CDR2: GTSNPN, SVGIG (reference sequence). The CDR3 length is 13 residues. The V and J ends lost 4 bases and 1 base, in that order; junction bases with no gene match: 1. In DNA, the CDR3 is TGTGCCTGGACGGGACAGGGGAACACTGAAGCTTTCTTT. This sequence encodes CAWTGQGNTEAFF.

This clone showed up just a few times. The J gene is TRBJ2-1, the V gene TRBV28; 7 bases align to TRBD1. The CDR3 spans 15 residues. With 4 bases clipped from V and 2 bases from J, the junction kept 5 bases outside the gene matches. Germline V CDR1 and CDR2: MDHEN, SYDVKM. The DNA of the CDR3 is TGTGCCAGCAGTTCTACAGGGGAGCCCTACAATGAGCAGTTCTTC. Protein product: CASSSTGEPYNEQFF.

The chain employs TRBV5-4 and TRBJ1-2; D is ambiguous. V lost 3 bases and J 0 bases, leaving 15 bases between the germline ends. The CDR3 length is 16 residues. Germline V gene data show CDR1 as SGHNT and CDR2 as YYREEE (reference sequence). The CDR3 bases are TGTGCCAGCAGCTCCCGTCGAGGGAATGCTAACTATGGCTACACCTTC. Its protein is CASSSRRGNANYGYTF.

This chain links TRBV7-2 with TRBJ1-2, with TRBD1 matching 8 bases. The CDR3 consists of 14 residues. J gave up 6 bases and V 5 bases, and 8 bases lay outside the gene matches. Germline CDR1 SGHTA, CDR2 FQGNSA. CDR3 region: CASSLIRTGNGYTF. CDR3 in DNA: TGTGCCAGCAGCCTTATTAGGACAGGGAATGGCTACACCTTC.

The chain employs TRBV5-5 and TRBJ1-2; a weak D match, TRBD1 (5 bases). CDR1 and CDR2 (germline): SGHKS, YYEKEE (reference sequence). V lost 5 bases and J 10 bases, leaving 21 bases between the germline ends. The CDR3 has 14 residues. In DNA form, the CDR3 reads TGTGCCAGCAGGTTAGAGGGAAATTGGGACGTCTACACCTTC. Amino acid sequence: CASRLEGNWDVYTF. The full variable domain, completed using reference TRBV5-5 and TRBJ1-2, is DAGVTQSPTHLIKTRGQQVTLRCSPISGHKSVSWYQQVLGQGPQFIFQYYEKEERGRGNFPDRFSARQFPNYSSELNVNALLLGDSALYLCASRLEGNWDVYTFGSGTRLTVV.

J is TRBJ2-5 and V is TRBV7-9; perhaps TRBD2 as D (6 bases). The CDR3 has 15 amino acids. In germline, CDR1 is SEHNR, CDR2 FQNEAQ (reference sequence). V shed 3 bases and J shed 5 bases, with 16 bases lying between them. The CDR3 DNA reads as TGTGCCAGCAGCTTTCCCCGCCAAGGGAGGGAGACCCAGTACTTC. Residues: CASSFPRQGRETQYF.

This clone was detected a few times. The chain is built from TRBV4-2 and TRBJ2-7, with 8 bases aligning to TRBD2. Germline assignment: CDR1 LGHNA and CDR2 YNFKEQ. The CDR3 sequence is 14 residues long. V gave up 1 base and J gave up 6 bases; unmatched junction bases: 5. CDR3 sequence: CASSQAGGPGEQYF. CDR3 nucleotides: TGTGCCAGCAGCCAAGCGGGAGGGCCGGGCGAGCAGTACTTC.

This clone has just a few counts. The V gene is TRBV4-3, the J gene TRBJ1-2; tentatively, D is TRBD1 (6 bases). CDR1 LGHNA and CDR2 YSLEER come from the germline V gene. The CDR3 length is 16 residues. V was cut by 6 bases and J by 4 bases, with 21 bases left in between. The CDR3 here is CASSRQWGALSYGYTF. The CDR3 DNA follows: TGCGCCAGCAGTCGACAATGGGGGGCGCTGAGCTATGGCTACACCTTC.

The V and J genes are TRBV2 and TRBJ2-7; TRBD1 aligns across 7 bases. The trim removed 0 bases at V and 1 base at J, leaving 3 bases unmatched. Germline values: CDR1 SNHLY, CDR2 FYNNEI. CDR3 size: 15 residues. The CDR3 DNA follows: TGTGCCAGCAGTGAAGCGACAGGGAGTTCCTACGAGCAGTACTTC. It codes for CASSEATGSSYEQYF.

This clone was recorded a few times. This chain uses TRBV16 with TRBJ1-1, with D maybe TRBD1 (5 bases). V lost 7 bases to trimming and J lost 10 bases, with 19 bases between them. Per the germline V gene, CDR1 is KGHSY and CDR2 is FQNENV. The length of the CDR3 is 13 residues. The CDR3 nucleotides are TGTGCCAGCACCAGACCGGAGGGGACGATAGCTTTCTTT. It encodes CASTRPEGTIAFF.

The chain has TRBV6-5 and TRBJ2-5; TRBD2 might be the D (5 bases). Germline V gene sequence: CDR1 MNHEY, CDR2 SVGAGI. This CDR3 spans 13 amino acids. V shed 5 bases and J shed 2 bases, with 9 bases lying between them. CDR3 residues: CASSRTVQETQYF. The CDR3 DNA is TGTGCCAGCAGTAGGACTGTTCAAGAGACCCAGTACTTC.

The genes are TRBV7-9 and TRBJ2-2; 7 nucleotides align to TRBD2. From germline, CDR1 is SEHNR and CDR2 FQNEAQ (reference sequence). The CDR3 is 16 amino acids. Trimming took 4 bases from V and 2 from J; bases not matched to a gene: 7. The CDR3 bases are TGTGCCAGCAGCTCTCTGACTAGCCCTAACACCGGGGAGCTGTTTTTT. The encoded protein is CASSSLTSPNTGELFF.

The J gene is TRBJ2-5, the V gene TRBV15; either TRBD1 or TRBD2 may fit D (5 bases each). V dropped 1 base and J dropped 1 base, with 10 bases sitting between them. The CDR3 sequence is 15 residues long. In germline, CDR1 is LNHNV, CDR2 YYDKDF (reference sequence). The CDR3 DNA reads TGTGCCACCAGCAGAGGGGGGATAGGCCAAGAGACCCAGTACTTC. Protein: CATSRGGIGQETQYF.

This clone was seen only a few times. V and J are TRBV10-1 and TRBJ1-3; 7 bases are a match to TRBD1. V shed 9 bases and J 5 bases; nucleotides not matched to a gene: 1. CDR1 and CDR2 (germline): WNHNN, SYGVQD (reference sequence). The CDR3 consists of 11 residues. In DNA form, the CDR3 reads TGCGCCAGGGACAGGAGAAACACCATATATTTT. Translation gives CARDRRNTIYF.

The V call is TRBV28, the J call TRBJ2-7; D call uncertain. V lost 3 bases and J lost 2, with 8 bases in between. Germline CDR1 is MDHEN and CDR2 is SYDVKM. CDR3 length equals 13 residues. CDR3 in amino acids: CASSLSQTYEQYF. The CDR3 DNA follows: TGTGCCAGCAGTTTGTCACAGACCTACGAGCAGTACTTC.

The chain joins TRBV6-1 to TRBJ2-7; D is unclear. V was clipped by 7 bases and J by 4 bases, with 17 bases between them. CDR3 length equals 14 residues. Germline assignment: CDR1 MNHNS and CDR2 SASEGT. The CDR3, as DNA: TGTGCCAGCACCGCCGTCAATGGTCCATACGAGCAGTACTTC. Its protein is CASTAVNGPYEQYF.

CDR3 sequence (DNA): TGTGCCAGCTCACCCCGTAGAGGGACACCTTACCAAGAGACCCAGTACTTC. Its protein is CASSPRRGTPYQETQYF. V is TRBV18 and J is TRBJ2-5, with D maybe TRBD1 (6 bases). V shed 3 bases and J shed 0 bases, with 17 bases lying between them. Germline V CDR1 and CDR2: KGHSH, LQKENI. The CDR3 sequence is 17 residues long.

The chain links TRBV10-1 to TRBJ2-7; D is perhaps TRBD1 (5 bases). CDR3 length equals 14 residues. V was cut by 0 bases and J by 2 bases, with 8 bases left in between. CDR1 WNHNN and CDR2 SYGVQD come from the germline V gene (reference sequence). CDR3 DNA: TGCGCCAGCAGTGAGTCTCACAGGCCCTACGAGCAGTACTTC. It specifies CASSESHRPYEQYF.

The gene calls are TRBV6-4 and TRBJ2-3; D unresolved. Trimming pared 7 bases from V and 2 bases from J, leaving 16 bases between. The CDR3 sequence is 15 residues long. Germline CDR1 and CDR2: MRHNA and SNTAGT. The CDR3 DNA sequence: TGTGCCAGCACCCTACGACCCGGCCCCACAGATACGCAGTATTTT. Translated: CASTLRPGPTDTQYF.

The V and J genes are TRBV27 and TRBJ2-3, with D tentatively TRBD1 or TRBD2 (5 bases each). Germline values: CDR1 MNHEY, CDR2 SMNVEV (reference sequence). V was clipped by 6 bases and J by 0 bases, with 19 bases between them. The CDR3 runs 17 residues. CDR3 nucleotides: TGTGCCAGCAGCCGAGGGGCAGGAGCTACTAGCACAGATACGCAGTATTTT. Protein product: CASSRGAGATSTDTQYF.

The chain combines TRBV5-1 with TRBJ1-2; TRBD1 matches at 10 bases. The V segment lost 4 bases and the J segment 8 bases; nucleotides outside the gene matches: 5. CDR3 length: 13 amino acids. Germline V gives CDR1 SGHRS, CDR2 YFSETQ. The CDR3 region has the DNA TGCGCCAGCAGCACGGGACAGGGGAACGGCTACACCTTC. Translation: CASSTGQGNGYTF.

The V and J genes are TRBV9 and TRBJ2-1; 11 nucleotides match TRBD2. Germline loops: CDR1 SGDLS, CDR2 YYNGEE. This CDR3 spans 18 amino acids. With 1 base clipped from V and 1 base from J, the junction kept 7 bases outside the gene matches. CDR3 sequence (DNA): TGTGCCAGCAGCGTACTCAATAGCGGGAGGGCATCCTACAATGAGCAGTTCTTC. It codes for CASSVLNSGRASYNEQFF.

The rearrangement uses TRBV2 and TRBJ1-5, with 7 bases aligning to TRBD1. V was clipped by 3 bases and J by 0 bases; unmatched bases: 5. This CDR3 comprises 16 residues. Germline V lookup: CDR1 SNHLY, CDR2 FYNNEI. CDR3 nucleotides: TGTGCCAGCAGTGAGCAGGGGGGCTATAGCAATCAGCCCCAGCATTTT. It translates to CASSEQGGYSNQPQHF. The variable domain in full, with the rest retrieved from reference TRBV2 and TRBJ1-5, is EPEVTQTPSHQVTQMGQEVILRCVPISNHLYFYWYRQILGQKVEFLVSFYNNEISEKSEIFDDQFSVERPDGSNFTLKIRSTKLEDSAMYFCASSEQGGYSNQPQHFGDGTRLSIL.

About this clone: A read error may account for a junction end that differs from germline. V gene TRBV7-7 combines with J gene TRBJ2-2, with TRBD2 identical over 8 bases. CDR3 size: 17 residues. CDR1 and CDR2 from the germline V gene are SSHAT and FNYEAQ (reference sequence). CDR3 region: CASSPLGGGAGTGELFF. The CDR3, as DNA: TGTGCTAGCAGCCCCCTCGGGGGGGGTGCCGGGACCGGGGAGCTGTTTTTT.

This clone was seen just once. The chain recombines TRBV9 with TRBJ2-3; D gene unclear. The germline V gene encodes CDR1 SGDLS and CDR2 YYNGEE. The CDR3 spans 12 residues. V dropped 3 bases and J dropped 2 bases, with 4 bases sitting between them. The chain's CDR3 is CASSELTDTQYF. The CDR3 bases are TGTGCCAGCAGCGAACTCACAGATACGCAGTATTTT.

Only a few counts were recorded for this clone. A much larger clone lies one base from this, so it may be a read error. Other DNA variants within this sample encode the same CDR3. V usage is TRBV2 and J usage is TRBJ1-1, with D uncertain. The CDR3 is made up of 10 amino acids. V was pared by 4 bases and J by 8 bases, with 5 bases between. The germline CDR1 and CDR2 sequences are SNHLY and FYNNEI. DNA for the CDR3: TGTGCCAGCAGTGTAGGAGAAGCTTTCTTT. Its translation: CASSVGEAFF.

The chain couples TRBV7-9 to TRBJ1-5, with no clear D. The CDR3 is 16 amino acids. Germline lookup yields CDR1 SEHNR and CDR2 FQNEAQ (reference sequence). Trimming took off 1 base at V and 5 bases at J, with 15 bases between the two ends. CDR3 coding DNA: TGTGCCAGCAGCTTAGGAGGGTTGGGGATTTATCAGCCCCAGCATTTT. It codes for CASSLGGLGIYQPQHF.

V and J are TRBV27 and TRBJ2-1; 10 nucleotides agree with TRBD1. Looked up from germline, CDR1 is MNHEY and CDR2 is SMNVEV (reference sequence). The junction had 4 bases not matched to a gene; V was cut back by 5 bases and J by 3 bases. This CDR3 is 15 amino acids long. CDR3 sequence (DNA): TGTGCCAGCAGTCCGGGACAGGGGATCTACAATGAGCAGTTCTTC. It codes for CASSPGQGIYNEQFF.